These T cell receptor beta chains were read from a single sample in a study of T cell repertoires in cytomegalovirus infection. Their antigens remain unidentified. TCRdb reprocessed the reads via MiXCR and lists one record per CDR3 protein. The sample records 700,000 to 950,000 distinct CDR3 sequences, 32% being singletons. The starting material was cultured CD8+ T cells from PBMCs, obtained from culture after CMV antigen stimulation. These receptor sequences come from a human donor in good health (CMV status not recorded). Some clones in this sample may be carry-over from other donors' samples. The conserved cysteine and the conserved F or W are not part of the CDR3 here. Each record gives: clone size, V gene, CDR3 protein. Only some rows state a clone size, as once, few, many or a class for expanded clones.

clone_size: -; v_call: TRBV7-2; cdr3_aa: ASSFGTAFYTGELF
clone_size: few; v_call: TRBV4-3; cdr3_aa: ASSQREKDSPLH
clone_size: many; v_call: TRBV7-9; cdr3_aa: ASSSYRGLTDTQY
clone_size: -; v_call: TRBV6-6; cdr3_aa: VSGTAYNEQF
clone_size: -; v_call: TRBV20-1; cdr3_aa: SARFRGYHEQF
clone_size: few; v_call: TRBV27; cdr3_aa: ASSAGTSVGNEQF
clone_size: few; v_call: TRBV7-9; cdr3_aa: ASSPPGTSGHGELF
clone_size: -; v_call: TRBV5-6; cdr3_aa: ASFLRDGTSSYEQY
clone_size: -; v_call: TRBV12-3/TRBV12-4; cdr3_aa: ASSPPAGGPKDTQY
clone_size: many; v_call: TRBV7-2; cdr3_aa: ASSLAGDRRTEAF
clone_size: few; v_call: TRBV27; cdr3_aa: ASSLRGQARSYEQY
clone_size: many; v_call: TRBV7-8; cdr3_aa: ASSRNKQGTQY
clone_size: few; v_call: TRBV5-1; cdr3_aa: ASSTSTGGAEAF
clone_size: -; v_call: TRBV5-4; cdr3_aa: ASSLDRGQLRH
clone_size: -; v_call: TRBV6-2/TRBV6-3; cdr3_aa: ASTLAGPDTQY
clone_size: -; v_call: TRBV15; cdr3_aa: ATSRAAVETQY
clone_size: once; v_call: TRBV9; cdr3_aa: ASSGRSGTGANNEQF
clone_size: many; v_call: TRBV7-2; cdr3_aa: ASSLGLAARRTDTQY
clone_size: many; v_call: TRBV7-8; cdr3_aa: ASSSPGFEREQF
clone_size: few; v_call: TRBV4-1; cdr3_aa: ASSHSSDRGSNQPQH